These T cell receptor beta chains were read from a single sample in a study of cytotoxic CD8 clonotypes in ibrutinib-treated CLL. Here immunoSEQ multiplex PCR was the method, and the copy in TCRdb shows in-frame clones only, minus some. Here the sample spans tens of thousands of clones, about 65% being singletons. The source material was PBMCs, sampled after 12 months of ibrutinib treatment. These receptor sequences come from a human donor with chronic lymphocytic leukemia. The CDR3 runs from the conserved cysteine through the conserved F or W. Each record gives: D gene, V gene, clone size, J gene, CDR3 protein, CDR3 DNA. D genes are given only for firm matches. The listing skips clone size in some rows; elsewhere it reads once, few, many or a size class.

>TRBD1|TRBV5-1|-|TRBJ2-7
CASSLGDRGLEQYF
TGCGCCAGCAGCTTGGGTGACAGGGGGCTCGAGCAGTACTTC
>TRBD1|TRBV5-6|once|TRBJ2-2
CASSLDRGYTGELFF
TGTGCCAGCAGCTTGGACAGGGGGTATACCGGGGAGCTGTTTTTT
>TRBD2|TRBV30|-|TRBJ2-2
CAWAPRTSGITGELFF
TGTGCCTGGGCCCCTCGGACTAGCGGGATTACCGGGGAGCTGTTTTTT
>-|TRBV6-1|-|TRBJ2-1
CASSLGPSVNNEQFF
TGTGCCAGCAGCCTGGGGCCTAGCGTTAACAATGAGCAGTTCTTC
>TRBD2|TRBV27|-|TRBJ2-7
CASSSGTSGRRYEQYF
TGTGCCAGCAGTTCTGGGACTAGCGGGAGAAGGTACGAGCAGTACTTC
>-|TRBV7-2|few|TRBJ1-2
CASSLGGEQGYGYTF
TGTGCCAGCAGCTTAGGAGGGGAACAGGGCTATGGCTACACCTTC
>-|TRBV27|-|TRBJ2-1
CASSATSFHEQFF
TGTGCCAGCAGTGCTACTAGCTTCCATGAGCAGTTCTTC
>-|TRBV27|-|TRBJ2-3
CASSPRGRGYADTQYF
TGTGCCAGCAGTCCCCGGGGGAGGGGGTATGCAGATACGCAGTATTTT
>TRBD1|TRBV2|-|TRBJ1-2
CARPQGAGGYTF
TGTGCCAGACCCCAGGGGGCCGGAGGCTACACCTTC
>TRBD1|TRBV2|-|TRBJ1-4
CASDPKTGPEKLFF
TGTGCCAGCGACCCCAAGACAGGGCCTGAAAAACTGTTTTTT
>TRBD2|TRBV28|-|TRBJ2-7
CASSWLAGTYEQYF
TGTGCCAGCAGTTGGCTAGCGGGCACCTACGAGCAGTACTTC
>TRBD1|TRBV28|-|TRBJ1-5
CASSLLGRGQDQPQHF
TGTGCCAGCAGCCTACTGGGTAGGGGGCAGGATCAGCCCCAGCATTTT
>TRBD2|TRBV7-7|few|TRBJ2-7
CASSARLAGLYEQYF
TGTGCCAGCAGCGCGCGACTAGCGGGACTATACGAGCAGTACTTC
>-|TRBV7-9|few|TRBJ2-2
CASSYYREFNTGELFF
TGTGCCAGCAGTTACTACAGGGAATTTAACACCGGGGAGCTGTTTTTT